Following are 10 T cell receptor beta chains from one sample sequenced in a study of T cells in narcolepsy. The assay was immunoSEQ multiplex PCR, and TCRdb's table has in-frame clones only and misses some. The sample includes around 30,000 clones, about 80% seen only once; the top ten take roughly 0.9%. Sequencing input: CD45RA- memory CD4+ T cells from PBMCs. The receptors derive from a human donor with narcolepsy.

The chain links TRBV7-6 to TRBJ2-5, with D possibly matching TRBD2 (5 bases). The CDR3 sequence is 13 residues long. The V gene's germline CDR1 is SGHVS and CDR2 FNYEAQ. Deletions cut 3 bases from V and 5 bases from J, with 10 bases between. The CDR3, as DNA: TGTGCCAGCAGCTTCCTTCCGGGGGAGACCCAGTACTTC. The encoded protein is CASSFLPGETQYF. Combining the CDR3 with reference TRBV7-6 and TRBJ2-5 gives the whole variable domain GAGVSQSPRYKVTKRGQDVALRCDPISGHVSLYWYRQALGQGPEFLTYFNYEAQQDKSGLPNDRFSAERPEGSISTLTIQRTEQRDSAMYRCASSFLPGETQYFGPGTRLLVL.

The chain has TRBV29-1 and TRBJ2-1, with 9 bases fitting TRBD1. Germline loops: CDR1 SQVTM, CDR2 ANQGSEA. This CDR3 has 12 amino acids. V shed 7 bases, J shed 9 bases, and the junction held 7 bases outside the gene matches. Here the CDR3 DNA reads TGCAGCGCCGGGACAGGGTATAGTGAGCAGTTCTTC. Its protein is CSAGTGYSEQFF.

The chain has TRBV9 and TRBJ1-1, with D perhaps matching TRBD1 (5 bases). V was pared by 3 bases and J by 6 bases, with 15 bases between. Germline CDR1 and CDR2: SGDLS and YYNGEE. The CDR3 sequence is 14 residues long. In DNA, the CDR3 is TGTGCCAGCAGCGATATAACTTTAGGGGCTGAAGCTTTCTTT. Residues: CASSDITLGAEAFF.

A single count supports this clone. V gene TRBV4-3 combines with J gene TRBJ2-1; 7 positions match TRBD2. Trimming took 1 base from V and 12 from J; bases not matched to a gene: 3. This CDR3 contains 12 residues. Looked up from germline, CDR1 is LGHNA and CDR2 is YSLEER. For the CDR3, the DNA is TGCGCCAGCAGCCAAGCTGGGGGGGGGCAGTTCTTC. It codes for CASSQAGGGQFF.

The chain recombines TRBV11-2 with TRBJ2-3; 8 bases line up with TRBD1. From germline, CDR1 is SGHAT and CDR2 FQNNGV. This CDR3 spans 14 amino acids. V gave up 3 bases and J gave up 1 base; unmatched junction bases: 0. CDR3 DNA sequence: TGTGCCAGCAGCTTGGACAGGGGCACAGATACGCAGTATTTT. Translating it yields CASSLDRGTDTQYF.

The V call is TRBV7-2, the J call TRBJ2-2, with 13 bases fitting TRBD2. With 7 bases clipped from V and 7 bases from J, the junction kept 9 bases outside the gene matches. The CDR3 consists of 16 residues. CDR1 is SGHTA, CDR2 FQGNSA, per germline. The CDR3 sequence: CASTKLAGGPSGELFF. For the CDR3, the DNA is TGTGCCAGCACCAAACTAGCGGGGGGGCCTAGCGGGGAGCTGTTTTTT.

The chain uses TRBV7-2 and TRBJ2-5, with a possible D match to TRBD2 (7 bases). V was pared by 2 bases and J by 1 base, with 11 bases between. Germline V gene sequence: CDR1 SGHTA, CDR2 FQGNSA. The CDR3 spans 15 residues. The CDR3 DNA reads TGTGCCAGCAGCTTAACCCGGGGGGCCCAAGAGACCCAGTACTTC. Encoded protein: CASSLTRGAQETQYF.

The V call is TRBV9, the J call TRBJ1-2; D remains ambiguous. The germline V gene has CDR1 SGDLS and CDR2 YYNGEE. The V end lost 1 base, the J end lost 3 bases, and 7 bases lay between the germline ends. This CDR3 has 13 amino acids. CDR3 DNA sequence: TGTGCCAGCAGCGTAAGGGTTGACTATGGCTACACCTTC. Amino acids: CASSVRVDYGYTF.

The CDR3 reads CASSFSGVGRSGNTIYF. CDR3 in DNA: TGTGCCAGCAGCTTCAGTGGCGTCGGGCGCTCTGGAAACACCATATATTTT. This chain links TRBV11-3 with TRBJ1-3, with D uncertain. Trimming took off 3 bases at V and 0 bases at J, with 15 bases between the two ends. Looked up from germline, CDR1 is SGHNT and CDR2 is YENEEA. The CDR3 is 17 amino acids.

The chain has TRBV7-2 and TRBJ1-1; the D gene is possibly TRBD1 (6 bases). Looked up from germline, CDR1 is SGHTA and CDR2 is FQGNSA. This CDR3 region has 14 residues. V was cut by 4 bases and J by 10 bases, with 19 bases left in between. The CDR3: CASSSQGGGTGAFF. In DNA form, the CDR3 reads TGTGCCAGCAGCTCACAGGGAGGCGGGACGGGAGCTTTCTTT. Full variable domain (rest looked up from reference TRBV7-2 and TRBJ1-1): GAGVSQSPSNKVTEKGKDVELRCDPISGHTALYWYRQSLGQGLEFLIYFQGNSAPDKSGLPSDRFSAERTGGSVSTLTIQRTQQEDSAVYLCASSSQGGGTGAFFGQGTRLTVV.